A selection of T cell receptor beta chains follows, all from one sample in a study of shared clonotypes between healthy human individuals. Here immunoSEQ multiplex PCR was the method, and the copy in TCRdb shows in-frame clones only, minus some. Found here are about 2 million clones, 85% to 95% of them singletons; the top ten hold about 1.1%. Sequencing was performed on naive CD8+ T cells sorted from blood. The receptor set was obtained from a man aged 18 to 30 in good health. CDR3s include the opening cysteine and the closing phenylalanine or tryptophan. The order of the fields is V gene, D gene, J gene, CDR3 protein, CDR3 DNA. The D gene is left open where the match is weak.

>TRBV28|.|TRBJ1-6
CASSFAAVGGTNSPLHF
TGTGCCAGCAGTTTTGCGGCTGTTGGGGGGACCAATTCACCCCTCCACTTT
>TRBV5-4|.|TRBJ2-5
CASSPLAGTQQETQYF
TGTGCCAGCAGCCCGCTCGCGGGGACCCAACAAGAGACCCAGTACTTC
>TRBV7-2|.|TRBJ1-3
CASSFSQTGHSGNTIYF
TGTGCCAGCAGCTTTTCCCAGACAGGTCACTCTGGAAACACCATATATTTT
>TRBV6-5|.|TRBJ1-2
CASSYSWEDMYGYTF
TGTGCCAGCAGTTACTCTTGGGAGGACATGTACGGCTACACCTTC
>TRBV4-3|.|TRBJ2-1
CASSHGISYNEQFF
TGCGCCAGCAGCCATGGGATATCCTACAATGAGCAGTTCTTC
>TRBV27|TRBD1|TRBJ2-1
CASSFTGTGVYNEQFF
TGTGCCAGCAGTTTTACCGGGACAGGGGTATACAATGAGCAGTTCTTC
>TRBV4-3|.|TRBJ2-7
CASSQEQGSPYEQYF
TGCGCCAGCAGCCAAGAACAGGGATCCCCCTACGAGCAGTACTTC
>TRBV6-5|.|TRBJ2-1
CASSYSTVDSYNEQFF
TGTGCCAGCAGTTACTCGACAGTAGACTCCTACAATGAGCAGTTCTTC
>TRBV6-1|.|TRBJ2-7
CASSEGLHGTYEQYF
TGTGCCAGCAGTGAAGGCTTACATGGTACTTACGAGCAGTACTTC
>TRBV4-3|TRBD2|TRBJ2-5
CASSQVLAGEETQYF
TGCGCCAGCAGCCAAGTCTTGGCGGGAGAAGAGACCCAGTACTTC
>TRBV27|.|TRBJ2-2
CASSFGSNTGELFF
TGTGCCAGCAGTTTCGGGTCGAACACCGGGGAGCTGTTTTTT
>TRBV9|TRBD2|TRBJ2-7
CASSVGAGVPYEQYF
TGTGCCAGCAGCGTAGGCGCGGGAGTTCCCTACGAGCAGTACTTC
>TRBV4-1|.|TRBJ2-7
CASSQAGDPMEQYF
TGCGCCAGCAGCCAAGCGGGAGACCCGATGGAGCAGTACTTC
>TRBV7-9|.|TRBJ2-3
CASSWRSTDTQYF
TGTGCCAGCAGCTGGAGGTCCACAGATACGCAGTATTTT
>TRBV2|.|TRBJ2-7
CASSESGSPPYEQYF
TGTGCCAGCAGTGAATCAGGGAGTCCACCCTACGAGCAGTACTTC
>TRBV7-8|TRBD1|TRBJ1-6
CASSLPGQGALNSPLHF
TGTGCCAGCAGCTTGCCGGGACAGGGGGCCTTGAATTCACCCCTCCACTTT